This is a list of T cell receptor beta chains from one sample in a study of blood T cell repertoires in COVID-19. Profiling relied on immunoSEQ multiplex PCR, and the TCRdb table lists in-frame clones only, not all of them. The sample includes about half a million clones, approximately 89% of them seen just once. The sample taken for sequencing was peripheral blood. All receptors derive from a man younger than 35 with COVID-19, enrolled during active disease. CDR3s include the opening cysteine and the closing phenylalanine or tryptophan. Each record gives: clone size, J gene, V gene, D gene, CDR3 protein, CDR3 DNA. D genes are given only for firm matches. The size field is filled for only some rows; it gives once, few, many or a size class.

>NA|TRBJ1-1|TRBV6-6|TRBD1
CASSPLGTGPTNTEAFF
TGTGCCAGCAGTCCCCTGGGGACAGGGCCTACGAACACTGAAGCTTTCTTT
>NA|TRBJ2-3|TRBV6-5|NA
CASSYRQGAGTDTQYF
TGTGCCAGCAGTTATCGGCAGGGTGCCGGCACAGATACGCAGTATTTT
>NA|TRBJ2-2|TRBV19|TRBD1
CASIEGGRNTGELFF
TGTGCCAGTATTGAAGGGGGCCGGAACACCGGGGAGCTGTTTTTT
>few|TRBJ2-4|TRBV7-2|NA
CASSPRGLPVAKNIQYF
TGTGCCAGCAGCCCTAGGGGTTTGCCAGTAGCCAAAAACATTCAGTACTTC
>NA|TRBJ2-7|TRBV27|TRBD1
CASSRRTGTYEQYF
TGTGCCAGCAGTAGAAGGACAGGGACCTACGAGCAGTACTTC
>NA|TRBJ2-7|TRBV7-8|NA
CASSLERVPYEQYF
TGTGCCAGCAGCTTAGAGAGGGTTCCCTACGAGCAGTACTTC
>NA|TRBJ2-7|TRBV5-6|NA
CASSLFNRESYEQYF
TGTGCCAGCAGCTTGTTCAACAGGGAATCCTACGAGCAGTACTTC
>few|TRBJ2-2|TRBV6-5|TRBD1
CATRTGGTTGELFF
TGTGCCACCCGGACAGGGGGGACCACCGGGGAGCTGTTTTTT
>NA|TRBJ1-5|TRBV21-1|NA
CASSSRPGQGVIGHSNQPQHF
TGTGCCAGCAGCTCGAGACCGGGACAGGGGGTGATAGGTCATAGCAATCAGCCCCAGCATTTT
>once|TRBJ1-1|TRBV2|NA
CASSELLGVSEAFF
TGTGCCAGCAGTGAATTATTAGGGGTATCTGAAGCTTTCTTT
>NA|TRBJ2-7|TRBV7-9|TRBD2
CASSLTVAGSYEQYF
TGTGCCAGCAGCTTAACCGTAGCGGGATCCTACGAGCAGTACTTC
>NA|TRBJ2-2|TRBV7-6|NA
CASSMLPGRGSGELFF
TGTGCCAGCAGCATGCTCCCCGGGAGAGGGTCCGGGGAGCTGTTTTTT
>NA|TRBJ2-1|TRBV6-5|TRBD2
CASFRGGQFNEQFF
TGTGCCAGTTTTCGGGGGGGCCAATTCAATGAGCAGTTCTTC
>NA|TRBJ2-7|TRBV7-2|NA
CASTRSVSYEQYF
TGTGCCAGCACGCGGAGCGTTTCCTACGAGCAGTACTTC
>NA|TRBJ2-2|TRBV5-1|TRBD2
CASSLSGGRLGTGELFF
TGCGCCAGCAGCTTATCGGGAGGCCGGCTGGGCACCGGGGAGCTGTTTTTT
>NA|TRBJ2-7|TRBV5-5|TRBD1
CASSFVAQGLYEQYF
TGTGCCAGCAGCTTTGTCGCACAGGGGTTGTACGAGCAGTACTTC
>NA|TRBJ2-7|TRBV11-2|TRBD2
CASSLAGVSYEQYF
TGTGCCAGCAGCTTGGCGGGAGTCTCCTACGAGCAGTACTTC
>NA|TRBJ2-5|TRBV5-4|TRBD1
CASSLAGGHETQYF
TGTGCCAGCAGCTTGGCAGGGGGCCACGAGACCCAGTACTTC
>NA|TRBJ2-7|TRBV12-3/TRBV12-4|NA
CASSLSGAYEQYF
TGTGCCAGCAGTTTATCGGGAGCCTACGAGCAGTACTTC
>NA|TRBJ2-1|TRBV11-2|TRBD1
CASSQRADRAEQFF
TGTGCCAGCAGTCAAAGAGCCGACAGGGCCGAGCAGTTCTTC
>NA|TRBJ2-7|TRBV3-1/TRBV3-2|TRBD2
CASSLGLVDDEQYF
TGTGCCAGCAGCCTTGGACTAGTAGACGACGAGCAGTACTTC
>NA|TRBJ2-3|TRBV9|NA
CASSVEPWDTQYF
TGTGCCAGCAGCGTAGAGCCCTGGGATACGCAGTATTTT
>once|TRBJ1-1|TRBV5-1|NA
CASSREEGPTEAFF
TGCGCCAGCAGCCGCGAAGAGGGTCCGACTGAAGCTTTCTTT
>NA|TRBJ2-1|TRBV3-1/TRBV3-2|TRBD2
CASSQGGLAGGPYNEQFF
TGTGCCAGCAGCCAAGGGGGACTAGCGGGAGGGCCCTACAATGAGCAGTTCTTC
>NA|TRBJ1-2|TRBV11-3|TRBD1
CASSFQFRGTLNYGYTF
TGTGCCAGCAGCTTCCAATTCAGGGGGACACTTAACTATGGCTACACCTTC
>NA|TRBJ2-7|TRBV5-8|TRBD1
CASSFQGATKYF
TGTGCCAGCAGCTTCCAGGGGGCTACTAAGTACTTC
>NA|TRBJ1-1|TRBV6-5|NA
CASRFQGTEAFF
TGTGCCAGCAGATTCCAGGGGACTGAAGCTTTCTTT
>NA|TRBJ1-6|TRBV5-8|NA
CASSLPARVDSPLHF
TGTGCCAGCAGCTTGCCTGCCAGGGTAGATTCACCCCTCCACTTT
>NA|TRBJ1-1|TRBV18|NA
CASSRKDSPNTEAFF
TGTGCCAGCTCACGGAAGGACAGCCCGAACACTGAAGCTTTCTTT
>NA|TRBJ2-3|TRBV7-3|TRBD2
CASSLGAGITDTQYF
TGTGCCAGCAGCTTGGGAGCGGGAATCACAGATACGCAGTATTTT
>NA|TRBJ2-5|TRBV2|NA
CASSERIPGETQYF
TGTGCCAGCAGTGAAAGGATCCCAGGAGAGACCCAGTACTTC
>NA|TRBJ2-1|TRBV24-1|TRBD2
CATSDLGTSGNLNEQFF
TGTGCCACCAGTGATTTAGGAACTAGCGGGAATCTGAATGAGCAGTTCTTC
>NA|TRBJ2-2|TRBV7-4|TRBD2
CASSSQTSGNTGELFF
TGTGCCAGCAGCTCGCAGACTAGCGGGAACACCGGGGAGCTGTTTTTT
>NA|TRBJ2-1|TRBV2|TRBD2
CASSPGTSGSTEQFF
TGTGCCAGCAGTCCCGGGACTAGCGGGAGTACTGAGCAGTTCTTC
>NA|TRBJ1-4|TRBV6-2/TRBV6-3|NA
CASSSGQSNEKLFF
TGTGCCAGCAGCTCCGGACAGAGTAATGAAAAACTGTTTTTT
>NA|TRBJ1-5|TRBV9|NA
CASNGGTSNQPQHF
TGTGCCAGCAATGGGGGGACGAGCAATCAGCCCCAGCATTTT
>NA|TRBJ2-5|TRBV7-9|TRBD2
CASGTSAAETQYF
TGTGCCAGTGGGACTAGCGCGGCAGAGACCCAGTACTTC
>NA|TRBJ2-7|TRBV28|NA
CASSLSGGSYEQYF
TGTGCCAGCAGTTTATCCGGGGGCTCCTACGAGCAGTACTTC
>NA|TRBJ2-7|TRBV5-1|TRBD2
CASSIGTSGSSPYEQYF
TGCGCCAGCAGCATCGGGACTAGCGGGAGTAGTCCCTACGAGCAGTACTTC
>NA|TRBJ2-7|TRBV6-6|TRBD1
CASSYPDRGVYEQYF
TGTGCCAGCAGTTACCCAGACAGGGGAGTATACGAGCAGTACTTC
>NA|TRBJ1-2|TRBV12-3/TRBV12-4|TRBD1
CASSRGTDGYTF
TGTGCCAGCAGCCGTGGGACAGATGGCTACACCTTC
>NA|TRBJ2-2|TRBV19|NA
CASSIERRGELFF
TGTGCCAGTAGTATAGAACGGAGAGGGGAGCTGTTTTTT
>NA|TRBJ1-4|TRBV6-1|NA
CASSEKVGVVANEKLFF
TGTGCCAGCAGTGAAAAGGTCGGGGTAGTGGCTAATGAAAAACTGTTTTTT
>NA|TRBJ2-7|TRBV7-6|NA
CASSLARDYEQYF
TGTGCCAGCAGCTTAGCGAGGGACTACGAGCAGTACTTC
>NA|TRBJ1-5|TRBV5-1|TRBD1
CASSLTGGNQPQHF
TGCGCCAGCAGCTTAACAGGGGGCAATCAGCCCCAGCATTTT
>NA|TRBJ2-7|TRBV10-3|TRBD2
CAISEDVFRTSGKRSNEQYF
TGTGCCATCAGTGAGGATGTTTTTAGGACTAGCGGGAAGAGGTCTAACGAGCAGTACTTC
>NA|TRBJ2-5|TRBV7-8|TRBD2
CASSTLAGVETQYF
TGTGCCAGCAGCACCTTAGCGGGGGTAGAGACCCAGTACTTC
>NA|TRBJ2-1|TRBV2|TRBD2
CASSEIPSGRPNEQFF
TGTGCCAGCAGTGAAATCCCTAGCGGGAGGCCAAATGAGCAGTTCTTC
>NA|TRBJ1-2|TRBV4-1|NA
CASSQEGLRPHYGYTF
TGCGCCAGCAGCCAAGAAGGTTTGCGGCCTCATTATGGCTACACCTTC
>NA|TRBJ2-5|TRBV24-1|NA
CATSDGTRGQETQYF
TGTGCCACCAGTGATGGGACAAGGGGGCAAGAGACCCAGTACTTC
>NA|TRBJ2-1|TRBV28|NA
CATTLVDVNEQFF
TGTGCCACCACCCTAGTTGACGTCAATGAGCAGTTCTTC
>NA|TRBJ2-7|TRBV7-8|NA
CASSLTAGEDEQYF
TGTGCCAGCAGCTTAACTGCTGGGGAGGACGAGCAGTACTTC
>NA|TRBJ2-2|TRBV5-1|TRBD1
CASSLVGTGSIGELFF
TGCGCCAGCAGCTTGGTTGGGACAGGGAGCATCGGGGAGCTGTTTTTT
>NA|TRBJ2-7|TRBV6-1|TRBD2
CASSELAGGPSEQYF
TGTGCCAGCAGTGAACTAGCGGGAGGGCCAAGCGAGCAGTACTTC